This paragraph covers one T cell receptor beta chain sequence. The antigen is unknown. Primers: 60 Vbeta forward and 13 Jbeta reverse. The data were produced by immunoSEQ multiplex PCR, yet TCRdb's version contains in-frame clones alone and is incomplete. The table records about 170,000 clones, 85% of them present only once. The entry originates in a study of cytomegalovirus exposure and HLA in healthy donors. Study results and limitations: It was approximately 150 TCR beta chains that were listed as cytomegalovirus-associated. Exclusion as indistinguishable affected some V segments, including TRBV6-2 and TRBV6-3. Sequencing likely caused a cluster of highly shared sequence variants. Highest at DRB1 and lowest at HLA-C, TCR association rates differed among HLA loci in a later analysis.

V shed 3 bases, J shed 0 bases, and the junction held 15 bases outside the gene matches. CDR1 and CDR2 (germline): SGHDT, YYEEEE. CDR3 length: 19 amino acids. The specimen was PBMCs. The chain joins TRBV5-6 to TRBJ2-5; 9 bases fit TRBD2. This TCR was recovered from a boy younger than 10 in good health and CMV-seronegative. The CDR3 region has the DNA TGTGCCAGCAGCTCCCGGGGAAGCGGGGGGCGCAGGTACCAAGAGACCCAGTACTTC. Translation: CASSSRGSGGRRYQETQYF. The variable domain in full, with the rest retrieved from reference TRBV5-6 and TRBJ2-5, is DAGVTQSPTHLIKTRGQQVTLRCSPKSGHDTVSWYQQALGQGPQFIFQYYEEEERQRGNFPDRFSGHQFPNYSSELNVNALLLGDSALYLCASSSRGSGGRRYQETQYFGPGTRLLVL.